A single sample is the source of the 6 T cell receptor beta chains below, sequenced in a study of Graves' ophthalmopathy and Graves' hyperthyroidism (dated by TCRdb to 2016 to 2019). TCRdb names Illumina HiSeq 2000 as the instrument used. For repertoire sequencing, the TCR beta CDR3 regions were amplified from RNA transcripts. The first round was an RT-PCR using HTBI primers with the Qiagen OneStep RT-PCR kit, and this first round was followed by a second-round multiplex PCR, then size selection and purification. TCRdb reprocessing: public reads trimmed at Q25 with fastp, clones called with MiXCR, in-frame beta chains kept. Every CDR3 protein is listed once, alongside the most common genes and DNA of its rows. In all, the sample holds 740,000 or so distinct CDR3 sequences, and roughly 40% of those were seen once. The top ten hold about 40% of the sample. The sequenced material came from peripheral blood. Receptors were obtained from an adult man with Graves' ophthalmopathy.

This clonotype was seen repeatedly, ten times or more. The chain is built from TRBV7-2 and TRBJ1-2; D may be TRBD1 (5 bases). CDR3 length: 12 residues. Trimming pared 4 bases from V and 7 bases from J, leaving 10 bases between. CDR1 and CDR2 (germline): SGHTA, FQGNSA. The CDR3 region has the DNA TGTGCCAGCAGCTCCGTGGACACTGGCTACACCTTC. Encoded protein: CASSSVDTGYTF.

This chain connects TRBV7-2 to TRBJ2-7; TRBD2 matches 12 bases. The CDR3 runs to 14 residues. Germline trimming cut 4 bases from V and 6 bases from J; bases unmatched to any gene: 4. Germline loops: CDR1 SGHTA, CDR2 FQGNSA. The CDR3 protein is CASSSRLAGAEQYF. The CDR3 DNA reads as TGTGCCAGCAGCTCAAGACTAGCGGGAGCCGAGCAGTACTTC.

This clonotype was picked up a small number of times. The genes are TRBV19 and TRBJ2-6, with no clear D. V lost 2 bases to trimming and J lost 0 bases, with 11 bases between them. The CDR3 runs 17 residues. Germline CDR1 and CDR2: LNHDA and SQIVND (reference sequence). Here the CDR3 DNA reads TGTGCCAGTAGTATAATCACCGCCGACTCTGGGGCCAACGTCCTGACTTTC. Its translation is CASSIITADSGANVLTF.

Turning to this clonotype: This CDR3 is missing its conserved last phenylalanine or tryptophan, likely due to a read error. CDR3 nucleotides: TGTGCCAGCAGCTTGGTGGGGAACGACTATGGCTACACCTAC. It translates to CASSLVGNDYGYTY. The V gene is TRBV7-9, the J gene TRBJ1-2; D is uncertain. The CDR3 runs 14 residues. V lost 3 bases to trimming and J lost 3 bases, with 11 bases between them. Germline V gives CDR1 SEHNR, CDR2 FQNEAQ (reference sequence).

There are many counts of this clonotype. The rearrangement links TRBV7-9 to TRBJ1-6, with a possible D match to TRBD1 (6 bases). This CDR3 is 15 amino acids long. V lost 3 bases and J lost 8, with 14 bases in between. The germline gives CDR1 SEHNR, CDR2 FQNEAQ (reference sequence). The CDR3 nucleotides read TGTGCCAGCAGCTTGGCTGGGGACACCTATTCACCCCTCCACTTT. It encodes CASSLAGDTYSPLHF.

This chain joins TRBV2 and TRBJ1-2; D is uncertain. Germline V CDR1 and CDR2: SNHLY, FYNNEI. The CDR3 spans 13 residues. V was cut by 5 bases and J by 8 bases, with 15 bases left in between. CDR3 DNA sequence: TGTGCCAGCAGTCGGACTAGCGGGGTCGGCTACACCTTC. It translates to CASSRTSGVGYTF. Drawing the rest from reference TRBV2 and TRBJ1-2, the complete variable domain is EPEVTQTPSHQVTQMGQEVILRCVPISNHLYFYWYRQILGQKVEFLVSFYNNEISEKSEIFDDQFSVERPDGSNFTLKIRSTKLEDSAMYFCASSRTSGVGYTFGSGTRLTVV.